This T cell receptor (beta chain) was sequenced during a study of T cell repertoires in cytomegalovirus infection. Looking at the study overall: Signatures in public TCR beta sequences pointed to both CMV infection and matching HLA type. Overall study results and limits: Across the ex vivo response, the dominant clonotypes were HLA-C-restricted CMV-specific TCR beta clonotypes. Pooled public TCR beta family frequency picked out CMV carriers with the relevant HLA.

A word on this clonotype: Its antigen is as yet unknown.

TCRdb analysed the reads with MiXCR anew, one entry per CDR3 protein. The sample lists about 130,000 distinct CDR3 sequences, roughly a quarter occurring once. This receptor was obtained from a human donor in good health (CMV status not recorded). Some clones in this sample may be carry-over from other donors' samples. Sequencing was done on a sample of PBMCs, sequenced either directly or after in vitro stimulation (not recorded which).

This CDR3 is CACALGDTQYF. The DNA of the CDR3 is TGTGCCTGCGCCCTAGGGGATACGCAGTATTTT. V gene TRBV30 combines with J gene TRBJ2-3, with D uncertain. The germline CDR1 and CDR2 sequences are GTSNPN and SVGIG (reference sequence). CDR3 size: 11 residues. Deletions cut 6 bases from V and 6 bases from J, with 10 bases between.